The T cell receptor (beta chain) under discussion was sequenced for a study of Graves' ophthalmopathy and Graves' hyperthyroidism. Study-wide results and caveats: Most expanded clonotypes in thyroid above 0.001 frequency also showed up in blood.

With 0 bases removed from V and 0 bases from J, the gap between germline ends came to 13 bases. The length of the CDR3 is 17 residues. Germline V gene data show CDR1 as MNHEY and CDR2 as SVGEGT. At least ten counts were recorded for this clonotype. Its target is unknown. Clinical symptoms and serum thyroxine were used for diagnosis; TRAb, thyroid ultrasound and orbital computed tomography were also relied on. As the template, RNA transcripts were used to amplify TCR beta CDR3 regions. Investigators did first-round RT-PCR with HTBI primers, then second-round multiplex PCR. Each CDR3 protein is one row after TCRdb ran MiXCR on the multiplex PCR reads. The data contain 400,000 to 450,000 distinct CDR3 sequences, under 25% of them singletons.

This chain uses TRBV6-2 or TRBV6-3 with TRBJ2-3, with a tentative D call TRBD2 (5 bases). Sample: peripheral blood. The TCR comes from a woman in her late teens or twenties with stable Graves' hyperthyroidism. The CDR3 nucleotides are TGTGCCAGCAGTTACTCGACTTGGGAGCCAAGCACAGATACGCAGTATTTT. It codes for CASSYSTWEPSTDTQYF.